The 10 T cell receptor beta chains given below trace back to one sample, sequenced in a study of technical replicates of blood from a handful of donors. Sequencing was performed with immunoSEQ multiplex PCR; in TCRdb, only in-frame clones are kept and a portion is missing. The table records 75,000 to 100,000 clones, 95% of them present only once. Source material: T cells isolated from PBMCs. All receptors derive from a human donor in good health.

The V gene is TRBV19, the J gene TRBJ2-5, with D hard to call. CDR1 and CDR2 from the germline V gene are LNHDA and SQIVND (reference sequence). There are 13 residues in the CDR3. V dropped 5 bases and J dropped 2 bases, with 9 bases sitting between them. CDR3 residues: CASSAVGQETQYF. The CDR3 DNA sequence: TGTGCCAGTAGTGCGGTAGGTCAAGAGACCCAGTACTTC.

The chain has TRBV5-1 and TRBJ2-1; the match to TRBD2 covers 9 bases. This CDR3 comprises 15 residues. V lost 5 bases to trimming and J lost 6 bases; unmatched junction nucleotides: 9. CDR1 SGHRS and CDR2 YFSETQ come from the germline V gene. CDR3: CASRLAGSGPNEQFF. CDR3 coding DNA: TGCGCCAGCAGGCTAGCGGGGTCAGGCCCCAATGAGCAGTTCTTC.

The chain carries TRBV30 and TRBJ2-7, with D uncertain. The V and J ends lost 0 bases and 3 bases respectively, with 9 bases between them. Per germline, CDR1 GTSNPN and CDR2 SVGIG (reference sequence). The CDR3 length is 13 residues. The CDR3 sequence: CAWSVSVYYEQYF. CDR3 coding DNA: TGTGCCTGGAGTGTATCGGTATACTACGAGCAGTACTTC.

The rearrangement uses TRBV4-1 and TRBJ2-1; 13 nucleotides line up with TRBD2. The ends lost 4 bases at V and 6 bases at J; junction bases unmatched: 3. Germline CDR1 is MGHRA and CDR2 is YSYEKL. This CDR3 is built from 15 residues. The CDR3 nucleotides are TGCGCCAGCAGCCCCACTAGCGGGAGGGCCAATGAGCAGTTCTTC. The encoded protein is CASSPTSGRANEQFF.

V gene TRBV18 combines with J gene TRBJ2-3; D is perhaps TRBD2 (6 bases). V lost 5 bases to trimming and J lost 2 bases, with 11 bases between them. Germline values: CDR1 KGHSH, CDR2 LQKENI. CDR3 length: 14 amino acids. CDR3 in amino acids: CASSWGVLTDTQYF. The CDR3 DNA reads TGTGCCAGCTCATGGGGGGTGCTCACAGATACGCAGTATTTT. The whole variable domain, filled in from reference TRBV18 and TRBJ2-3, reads NAGVMQNPRHLVRRRGQEARLRCSPMKGHSHVYWYRQLPEEGLKFMVYLQKENIIDESGMPKERFSAEFPKEGPSILRIQQVVRGDSAAYFCASSWGVLTDTQYFGPGTRLTVL.

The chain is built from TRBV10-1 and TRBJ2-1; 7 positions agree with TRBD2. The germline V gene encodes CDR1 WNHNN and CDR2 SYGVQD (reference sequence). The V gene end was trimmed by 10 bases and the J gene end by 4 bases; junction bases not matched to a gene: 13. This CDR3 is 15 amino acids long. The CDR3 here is CATVGGRSIYNEQFF. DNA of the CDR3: TGCGCCACCGTGGGCGGGAGAAGTATTTACAATGAGCAGTTCTTC.

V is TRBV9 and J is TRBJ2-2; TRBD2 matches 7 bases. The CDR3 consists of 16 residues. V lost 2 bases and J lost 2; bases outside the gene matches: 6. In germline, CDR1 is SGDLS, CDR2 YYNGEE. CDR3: CASSVRGDQNTGELFF. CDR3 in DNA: TGTGCCAGCAGCGTTCGGGGGGATCAAAACACCGGGGAGCTGTTTTTT.

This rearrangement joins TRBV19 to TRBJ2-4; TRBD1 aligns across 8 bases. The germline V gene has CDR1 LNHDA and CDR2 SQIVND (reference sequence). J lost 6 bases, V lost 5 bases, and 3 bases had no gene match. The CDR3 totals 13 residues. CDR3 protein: CASSEDRANIQYF. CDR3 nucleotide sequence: TGTGCCAGTAGTGAGGACAGGGCAAACATTCAGTACTTC.

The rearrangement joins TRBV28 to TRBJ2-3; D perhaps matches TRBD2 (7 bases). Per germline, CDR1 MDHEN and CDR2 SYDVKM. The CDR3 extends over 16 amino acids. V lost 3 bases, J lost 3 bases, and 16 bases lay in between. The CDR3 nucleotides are TGTGCCAGCAGTTTCAGAGGGGGGGGAGTAACAGATACGCAGTATTTT. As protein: CASSFRGGGVTDTQYF.

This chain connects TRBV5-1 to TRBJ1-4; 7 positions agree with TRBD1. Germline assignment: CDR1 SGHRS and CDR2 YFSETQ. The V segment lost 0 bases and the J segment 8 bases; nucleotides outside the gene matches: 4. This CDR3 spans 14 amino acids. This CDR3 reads CASSLGQGREKLFF. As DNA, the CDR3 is TGCGCCAGCAGCTTGGGACAGGGTAGGGAAAAACTGTTTTTT.